What follows is one TCR beta chain and its context. The method was immunoSEQ multiplex PCR; TCRdb's version includes in-frame clones alone and lacks a portion of them. The data hold approximately 390,000 clones, with around 87% observed a single time. The data belong to a study of blood T cell repertoires in COVID-19. Study-wide background: Sample material is recorded as cDNA or gDNA derived from T cells, B-cell-depleted T cells, or PBMCs.

The CDR3 spans 12 residues. Trimming shortened V by 5 bases and J by 8 bases, and 10 bases separated the two germline ends. CDR1 GTSNPN and CDR2 SVGIG come from the germline V gene (reference sequence). The V call is TRBV30, the J call TRBJ1-6; D is possibly TRBD1 (5 bases). The sequence was obtained from an older woman with COVID-19, enrolled during active disease. Sequencing used peripheral blood. The CDR3 DNA sequence: TGTGCCTGGGGGGACGGGGATTCACCCCTCCACTTT. Translating it yields CAWGDGDSPLHF.